This T cell receptor (beta chain) was documented in a study of vaccination and CD4 T cells after COVID-19. Study in general: Post-vaccine sample collection happened at a median of roughly 72 days after dose two, ranging 14 to 241. Either a CEFX pool, an HIV-1 Nef pool, or no peptide was added to control cultures.

The CDR3 runs 14 residues. The ends lost 3 bases at V and 4 bases at J; junction bases unmatched: 3. Sequencing of the DNA from cultured CD4+ T cells was carried out with the Oncomine TCR Beta short-read assay. In TCRdb, the PCR reads were re-called with MiXCR into one record per CDR3 protein. The repertoire holds 20,000 or so distinct CDR3 sequences, with around three fifths as singletons. Treatment specified: approximately nine-day PBMC culture with coronavirus spike peptide pools or control peptides (ViraFEST assay). For ViraFEST, peptide pools expanded antigen-specific T cells, after which the TCRs were sequenced. Positive PCR results dated from March to December 2020, before the US Alpha, Beta and Delta variants. About this clonotype: Its antigen remains unidentified.

The clonotype originates from a human donor who had recovered from COVID-19. Sequences were obtained from CD4+ T cells from blood, cultured in vitro. The rearrangement uses TRBV12-3 or TRBV12-4 and TRBJ1-5; 7 bases agree with TRBD1. CDR3 DNA: TGTGCCAGCAGTTTCGGACAGGTTAATCAGCCCCAGCATTTT. Translating it yields CASSFGQVNQPQHF.